One sample yielded the 7 T cell receptor beta chains listed below, sequenced in a study of cytomegalovirus exposure and HLA in healthy donors. The study ran its PCR with 60 Vbeta and 13 Jbeta primers. Sequencing used immunoSEQ multiplex PCR; TCRdb keeps in-frame clones, though not all of them. Of about 90,000 clones in the sample, 55% to 85% are singletons; the top ten hold around 16%. Sequencing was done on a sample of PBMCs. The receptors were gathered from a woman aged 18-29 years in good health and CMV-seropositive.

The J gene is TRBJ2-7, the V gene TRBV30; D remains unclear. The CDR3 consists of 13 residues. The germline gives CDR1 GTSNPN, CDR2 SVGIG (reference sequence). V lost 0 bases, J lost 3 bases, and 9 bases lay in between. The chain's CDR3 is CAWSVDRSYEQYF. The CDR3 DNA follows: TGTGCCTGGAGTGTCGACCGGAGCTACGAGCAGTACTTC.

V is TRBV7-3 and J is TRBJ2-3, with TRBD2 matching over 8 bases. The CDR3 loop spans 18 amino acids. Per germline, CDR1 SGHTA and CDR2 FQGTGA. Unmatched junction bases numbered 13, after V lost 1 base and J lost 4 bases. In DNA, the CDR3 is TGTGCCAGCAGCTTAAGGTCTCTGGAGCGGGAGATACCAGATACGCAGTATTTT. This gives the protein CASSLRSLEREIPDTQYF.

The J gene is TRBJ2-1, the V gene TRBV7-8; 7 nucleotides align to TRBD2. The CDR3 is 19 amino acids. V gave up 1 base and J gave up 0 bases; unmatched junction bases: 12. Germline-derived CDR1 and CDR2 are SGHVS and FQNEAQ. The CDR3 here is CASSLETSLTHISYNEQFF. CDR3 sequence (DNA): TGTGCCAGCAGCTTAGAGACTAGCTTGACCCATATCTCCTACAATGAGCAGTTCTTC.

The rearrangement links TRBV6-5 to TRBJ1-1; maybe TRBD1 (6 bases). V was pared by 0 bases and J by 1 base, with 9 bases between. Germline-derived CDR1 and CDR2 are MNHEY and SVGAGI. The CDR3 runs 15 residues. This CDR3 is CASSYSGRGNTEAFF. Written as DNA, the CDR3 is TGTGCCAGCAGTTACTCAGGCAGGGGGAACACTGAAGCTTTCTTT.

A remark on this clone: This same CDR3 is encoded by further DNA sequences in the sample. This chain joins TRBV6-5 and TRBJ1-3; 7 bases map to TRBD1. The CDR3 is 16 amino acids. V dropped 2 bases and J dropped 3; count of bases not matched to a gene: 7. CDR1 is MNHEY, CDR2 SVGAGI, per germline. CDR3 nucleotide sequence: TGTGCCAGCAGTTACATTACAGGGGCACTTGGAAACACCATATATTTT. Amino acids: CASSYITGALGNTIYF.

This chain joins TRBV4-3 and TRBJ2-7; 7 nucleotides match TRBD2. The CDR3 has 15 amino acids. V shed 5 bases and J 9 bases; nucleotides not matched to a gene: 16. The germline V gene encodes CDR1 LGHNA and CDR2 YSLEER. CDR3 residues: CASSLDPGTGGGQYF. CDR3 coding DNA: TGCGCCAGCAGCTTGGATCCCGGGACGGGGGGAGGGCAGTACTTC.

This chain joins TRBV23-1 and TRBJ2-7, with 8 bases identical to TRBD1. Being an ORF, TRBV23-1 has a function that is uncertain. The V segment lost 4 bases and the J segment 3 bases; nucleotides outside the gene matches: 5. The CDR3 covers 14 residues. CDR3 amino acids: CASSRDRTYYEQYF. CDR3 nucleotide sequence: TGCGCCAGCAGTCGGGACAGGACCTACTACGAGCAGTACTTC.